Listed below are T cell receptor beta chains from one sample, sequenced in a study of CD8 T cells in Susac syndrome. TCRdb fed the immunoSEQ multiplex PCR reads into MiXCR, producing one record per CDR3 protein. The sample yields about 53,000 distinct CDR3 sequences, roughly 94% seen once. Source material: CD8+ T cells from PBMCs. All receptors derive from a human donor with Susac syndrome. Both conserved end residues are part of each CDR3. A D gene is named only where the DNA matches it firmly. Clone sizes are given selectively: once, few, many, or a class where the clone is expanded.

V	D	size	J	CDR3	DNA
TRBV13	NA	NA	TRBJ2-5	CASSLGRNQETQYF	TGTGCCAGCAGCTTAGGACGGAACCAAGAGACCCAGTACTTC
TRBV12-3/TRBV12-4	NA	NA	TRBJ1-2	CASSGMGYTF	TGTGCCAGCAGCGGTATGGGCTACACCTTC
TRBV30	TRBD2	NA	TRBJ2-1	CAWSVFGGGYEQFF	TGTGCCTGGAGTGTTTTCGGGGGGGGCTATGAGCAGTTCTTC
TRBV20-1	NA	NA	TRBJ1-5	CSARDEAFESNQPQHF	TGCAGTGCTAGAGATGAGGCCTTCGAAAGCAATCAGCCCCAGCATTTT
TRBV29-1	NA	NA	TRBJ1-1	CSVQNTEAFF	TGCAGCGTCCAGAACACTGAAGCTTTCTTT
TRBV7-9	NA	once	TRBJ2-7	CASSLDLLGGLSYEQYF	TGTGCCAGCAGCTTAGACCTCTTGGGAGGACTCTCCTACGAGCAGTACTTC
TRBV19	TRBD2	NA	TRBJ2-6	CASSWTSGGTSILGANVLTF	TGTGCCAGTAGTTGGACTAGCGGGGGGACCTCCATTTTGGGGGCCAACGTCCTGACTTTC
TRBV3-1	TRBD2	NA	TRBJ2-5	CASSHRTLAGGETQYF	TGTGCCAGCAGCCACCGAACCTTAGCGGGGGGGGAGACCCAGTACTTC
TRBV9	NA	NA	TRBJ1-5	CASSLDGGGNQPQHF	TGTGCCAGCAGCCTCGATGGAGGGGGGAATCAGCCCCAGCATTTT
TRBV29-1	TRBD1	NA	TRBJ2-5	CSADRGGETQYF	TGCAGCGCCGACAGGGGAGGAGAGACCCAGTACTTC
TRBV29-1	NA	NA	TRBJ1-1	CSVVVGGTEAFF	TGCAGCGTTGTGGTGGGAGGGACTGAAGCTTTCTTT
TRBV7-9	NA	NA	TRBJ2-7	CASSPSGKKNSYEQYF	TGTGCCAGCAGCCCGTCTGGCAAGAAGAACTCCTACGAGCAGTACTTC
TRBV9	TRBD2	NA	TRBJ2-7	CASSVGRGGYEQYF	TGTGCCAGCAGCGTCGGTCGGGGGGGCTACGAGCAGTACTTC
TRBV20-1	NA	NA	TRBJ2-3	CSARTDTQYF	TGCAGTGCTAGAACCGATACGCAGTATTTT
TRBV6-2/TRBV6-3	NA	NA	TRBJ1-2	CASSVTVSGYTF	TGTGCCAGCAGCGTGACAGTGAGTGGCTACACCTTC
TRBV19	NA	NA	TRBJ1-2	CASSIVEGNYGYTF	TGTGCCAGTAGTATAGTGGAGGGTAACTATGGCTACACCTTC
TRBV4-1	NA	once	TRBJ2-7	CASSQRSYEQYF	TGCGCCAGCAGCCAAAGATCGTACGAGCAGTACTTC
TRBV7-8	TRBD1	NA	TRBJ1-4	CASSLTTGANEKLFF	TGTGCCAGCAGCTTAACGACAGGGGCTAATGAAAAACTGTTTTTT
TRBV4-1	NA	once	TRBJ2-1	CASSQEFDEQFF	TGCGCCAGCAGCCAAGAATTTGATGAGCAGTTCTTC
TRBV30	NA	NA	TRBJ1-4	CAWSVLSGEEKLFF	TGTGCCTGGAGTGTACTCTCAGGGGAAGAAAAACTGTTTTTT
TRBV7-7	NA	NA	TRBJ2-2	CASSLAGDANTGELFF	TGTGCCAGCAGCTTAGCGGGGGACGCGAACACCGGGGAGCTGTTTTTT
TRBV4-1	NA	NA	TRBJ2-7	CASSREGQQSEYEQYF	TGCGCCAGCAGCCGAGAGGGGCAACAATCCGAATACGAGCAGTACTTC
TRBV30	TRBD1	NA	TRBJ2-7	CAWSADRGDEQYF	TGTGCCTGGAGTGCCGACAGGGGCGACGAGCAGTACTTC
TRBV7-9	NA	NA	TRBJ2-5	CASSPYTTGTEETQYF	TGTGCCAGCAGCCCCTACACCACAGGGACCGAAGAGACCCAGTACTTC
TRBV5-1	NA	NA	TRBJ2-1	CASSVLAGANEQFF	TGCGCCAGCAGCGTCCTTGCGGGGGCTAATGAGCAGTTCTTC
TRBV20-1	NA	NA	TRBJ2-7	CSARFSRSYEQYF	TGCAGTGCTAGGTTCTCCAGATCCTACGAGCAGTACTTC
TRBV4-1	TRBD1	NA	TRBJ2-7	CASRPHPGTVYEQYF	TGCGCCAGCAGACCTCATCCCGGGACAGTTTACGAGCAGTACTTC
TRBV19	NA	NA	TRBJ2-7	CASSLSGIYEQYF	TGTGCCAGTAGTCTCTCAGGGATCTACGAGCAGTACTTC
TRBV6-6	NA	NA	TRBJ2-5	CASSYPPLVPKETQYF	TGTGCCAGCAGTTACCCCCCGTTAGTCCCAAAAGAGACCCAGTACTTC
TRBV19	NA	NA	TRBJ1-2	CASSTDLLGYTF	TGTGCCAGTAGTACCGACCTACTTGGCTACACCTTC
TRBV9	NA	NA	TRBJ1-5	CASSVWDSGQPQHF	TGTGCCAGCAGCGTCTGGGACTCCGGTCAGCCCCAGCATTTT
TRBV6-6	NA	NA	TRBJ2-6	CASSFDGSGANVLTF	TGTGCCAGCAGTTTCGACGGCTCTGGGGCCAACGTCCTGACTTTC
TRBV12-3/TRBV12-4	TRBD1	NA	TRBJ2-3	CASSPGQGRFSTDTQYF	TGTGCCAGCAGTCCGGGACAGGGGCGCTTTAGCACAGATACGCAGTATTTT
TRBV29-1	NA	once	TRBJ1-1	CRVTGGMNTEAFF	TGCAGGGTAACGGGAGGAATGAACACTGAAGCTTTCTTT
TRBV7-9	TRBD1	once	TRBJ2-7	CASSPPGQGESYEQYF	TGTGCCAGCAGCCCCCCGGGACAGGGGGAAAGTTACGAGCAGTACTTC
TRBV12-3/TRBV12-4	NA	NA	TRBJ2-7	CASSLTPLSSYEQYF	TGTGCCAGCAGTTTGACCCCCTTAAGCTCCTACGAGCAGTACTTC
TRBV4-3	TRBD1	NA	TRBJ1-2	CASAGDRGHGYTF	TGCGCCAGCGCTGGGGACAGGGGGCATGGCTACACCTTC
TRBV9	TRBD1	once	TRBJ1-5	CASNPTGAGNQPQHF	TGTGCCAGCAATCCTACAGGGGCGGGCAATCAGCCCCAGCATTTT
TRBV28	NA	once	TRBJ2-2	CASSRTTERSEELFF	TGTGCCAGCAGTCGCACTACAGAAAGATCCGAGGAGCTGTTTTTT
TRBV9	NA	once	TRBJ2-1	CASSVVPDGEQFF	TGTGCCAGCAGCGTAGTCCCCGATGGGGAGCAGTTCTTC
TRBV7-3	NA	NA	TRBJ1-2	CASSLAQGHGYTF	TGTGCCAGCAGCTTAGCACAGGGCCATGGCTACACCTTC
TRBV4-1	TRBD1	NA	TRBJ2-5	CASSHRIPGQGMETQYF	TGCGCCAGCAGCCACCGGATACCGGGACAGGGGATGGAGACCCAGTACTTC
TRBV10-3	TRBD2	NA	TRBJ2-1	CAISASGGGDEQFF	TGTGCCATCAGTGCTAGCGGGGGCGGCGATGAGCAGTTCTTC